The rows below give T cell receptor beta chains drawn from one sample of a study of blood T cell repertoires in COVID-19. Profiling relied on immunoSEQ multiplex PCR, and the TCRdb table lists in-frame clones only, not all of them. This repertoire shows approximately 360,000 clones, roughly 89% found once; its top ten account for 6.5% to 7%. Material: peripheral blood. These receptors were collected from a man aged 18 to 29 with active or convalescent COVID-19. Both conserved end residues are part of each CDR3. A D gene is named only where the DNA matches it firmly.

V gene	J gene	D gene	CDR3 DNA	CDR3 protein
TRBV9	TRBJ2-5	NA	TGTGCCAGCAGCGTTGGAGGGACCACAGGTTTGACAGAGACCCAGTACTTC	CASSVGGTTGLTETQYF
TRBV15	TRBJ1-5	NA	TGTGCCACCAGCAGCAATCTGGAGGGGAATCAGCCCCAGCATTTT	CATSSNLEGNQPQHF
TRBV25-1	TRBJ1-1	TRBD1	TGTGCCAGCAGTCAAAGGGACAGGCCAAACACTGAAGCTTTCTTT	CASSQRDRPNTEAFF
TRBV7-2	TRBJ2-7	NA	TGTGCCAGCAGCTTATCCGAGGGGGCGGGAACCTACGAGCAGTACTTC	CASSLSEGAGTYEQYF
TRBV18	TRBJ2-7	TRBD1	TGTGCCAGCTCACCCTCCGGGACAGGGATCTACGAGCAGTACTTC	CASSPSGTGIYEQYF
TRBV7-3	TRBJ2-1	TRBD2	TGTGCCAGCAGCTCACTAGCGGGTTTCAACAATGAGCAGTTCTTC	CASSSLAGFNNEQFF
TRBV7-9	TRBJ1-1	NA	TGTGCCAGCAGCCCACAATGGAACACTGAAGCTTTCTTT	CASSPQWNTEAFF
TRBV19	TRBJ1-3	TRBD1	TGTGCCAGTAGCGTAAACAGGGGAGGTGGAAACACCATATATTTT	CASSVNRGGGNTIYF
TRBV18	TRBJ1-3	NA	TGTGCCAGCTCACCAAACCCCCCCGGGGGAGGAAACACCATATATTTT	CASSPNPPGGGNTIYF
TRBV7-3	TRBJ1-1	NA	TGTGCCAGCAGCCGGGAGGGGAACACTGAAGCTTTCTTT	CASSREGNTEAFF
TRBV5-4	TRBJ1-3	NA	TGTGCCAGCAGCCCCGCGGCCTCGATGTCTGGAAACACCATATATTTT	CASSPAASMSGNTIYF
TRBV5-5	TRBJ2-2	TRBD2	TGTGCCAGCAGCGAAAACGGACTAGCGACCACCGGGGAGCTGTTTTTT	CASSENGLATTGELFF
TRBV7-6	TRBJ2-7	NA	TGTGCCAGCAGCTTGGCCGGAGGGGGCGGCTACGAGCAGTACTTC	CASSLAGGGGYEQYF
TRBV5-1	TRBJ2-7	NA	TGCGCCAGCAGCTTGTTAGCAGGGAACTACGAGCAGTACTTC	CASSLLAGNYEQYF